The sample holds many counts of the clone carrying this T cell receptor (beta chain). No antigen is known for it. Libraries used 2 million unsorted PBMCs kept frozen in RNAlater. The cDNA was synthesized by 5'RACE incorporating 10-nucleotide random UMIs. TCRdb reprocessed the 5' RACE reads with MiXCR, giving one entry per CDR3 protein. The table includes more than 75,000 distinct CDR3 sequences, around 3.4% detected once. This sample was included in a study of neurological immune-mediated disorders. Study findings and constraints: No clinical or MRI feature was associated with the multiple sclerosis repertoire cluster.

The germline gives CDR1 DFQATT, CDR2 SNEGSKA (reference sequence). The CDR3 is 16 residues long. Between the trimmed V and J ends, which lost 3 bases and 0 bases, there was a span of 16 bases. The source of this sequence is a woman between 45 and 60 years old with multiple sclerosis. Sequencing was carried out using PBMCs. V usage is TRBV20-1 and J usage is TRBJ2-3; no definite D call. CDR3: CSARDLVRSSTDTQYF. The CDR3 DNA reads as TGCAGTGCTAGGGATCTTGTGAGGTCTAGCACAGATACGCAGTATTTT.